The clone carrying this TCR beta chain showed up just once. Its antigen remains unknown. Here immunoSEQ multiplex PCR was the method, and the copy in TCRdb shows in-frame clones only, minus some. In the table there are about 83,000 clones, less than 98% of which are singletons. These data originate in a study of Tregs in tolerant kidney transplant recipients. Turning to the study itself: Mixed chimerism was transient after nonmyeloablative marrow transplants from related graft donors. Whole-study results and caveats: Expanding Tregs on activated donor B cells appeared to best identify donor-specific TCRbeta clones.

The CDR3 is made up of 14 amino acids. Germline V gene sequence: CDR1 SGHNT, CDR2 YENEEA. Trimming at V came to 5 bases and at J to 3 bases, leaving 5 bases not matched to a gene. This clonotype was obtained from a human donor who received a combined kidney and bone marrow transplant. The gene calls are TRBV11-3 and TRBJ2-7; 9 bases are a match to TRBD1. The sequenced sample was CD4+ T cells from blood, obtained before the transplant. CDR3 residues: CASSVTGGRYEQYF. The CDR3 DNA reads TGTGCCAGCAGCGTAACAGGGGGCCGCTACGAGCAGTACTTC. Filled out from reference TRBV11-3 and TRBJ2-7, the complete variable domain reads EAGVVQSPRYKIIEKKQPVAFWCNPISGHNTLYWYLQNLGQGPELLIRYENEEAVDDSQLPKDRFSAERLKGVDSTLKIQPAELGDSAVYLCASSVTGGRYEQYFGPGTRLTVT.